The present T cell receptor beta chain was sequenced within a study of blood T cell repertoires in COVID-19. Study-wide background: Italy, Spain and the United States were the sources of the convalescent and acute COVID-19 samples.

This CDR3 has 16 residues. Germline CDR1 and CDR2: SGHNT and YYREEE (reference sequence). Trimming removed 2 bases from V and 0 bases from J, with 15 bases in between. In the original processing: Using reference gene primer amplification, nucleated cell counts were estimated. Here immunoSEQ multiplex PCR was the method, and the copy in TCRdb shows in-frame clones only, minus some. The V and J calls and clone size were taken over from that table, and D and trimming were inferred from the DNA. The data hold 200,000 to 250,000 clones, with around 80% observed a single time. The specimen was peripheral blood. This sequence originates from a woman between 65 and 79 years old with acute or convalescent COVID-19. The chain uses TRBV5-4 and TRBJ2-7; D is undetermined. CDR3: CASSLPQVFSSYEQYF. The DNA for the CDR3 is TGTGCCAGCAGCTTACCTCAGGTATTTAGCTCCTACGAGCAGTACTTC.